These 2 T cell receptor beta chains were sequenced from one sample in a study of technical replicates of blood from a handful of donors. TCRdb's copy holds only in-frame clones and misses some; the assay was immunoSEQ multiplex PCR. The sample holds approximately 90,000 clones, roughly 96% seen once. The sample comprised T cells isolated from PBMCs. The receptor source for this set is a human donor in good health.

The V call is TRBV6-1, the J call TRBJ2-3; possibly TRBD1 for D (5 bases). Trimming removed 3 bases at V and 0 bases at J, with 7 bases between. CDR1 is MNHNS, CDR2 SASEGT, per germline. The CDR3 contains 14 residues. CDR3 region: CASSERTSTDTQYF. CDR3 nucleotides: TGTGCCAGCAGTGAGAGGACAAGCACAGATACGCAGTATTTT.

The DNA of the CDR3 is TGTGCCTGGGCTAACGGGGGGTTCCACAATGAGCAGTTCTTC. It yields the protein CAWANGGFHNEQFF. The gene calls are TRBV30 and TRBJ2-1; 7 bases agree with TRBD2. Unmatched junction bases numbered 9, after V lost 5 bases and J lost 5 bases. The CDR3 totals 14 residues. In germline, CDR1 is GTSNPN, CDR2 SVGIG (reference sequence).